Listed below are T cell receptor beta chains from one sample, sequenced in a study of blood T cell repertoires in COVID-19. Repertoires were generated with immunoSEQ multiplex PCR, while TCRdb's copy carries only in-frame clones and drops some. Altogether about 240,000 clones are present, 75% to 90% being singletons, with the ten largest covering under 15%. The sample consisted of peripheral blood. All receptors derive from an older woman with active or convalescent COVID-19. Each CDR3 is given without its conserved first and last residue. The order of the fields is D gene, clone size, V gene, J gene, CDR3 length, CDR3 protein. D genes are given only for firm matches. For some rows the clone size is stated as once, few or many, or as a class when expanded; others skip it.

TRBD1	NA	TRBV29-1	TRBJ2-1	11	SGSDRGGNEQF
NA	few	TRBV7-2	TRBJ1-1	13	ASSLSGLRATEAF
NA	NA	TRBV6-2/TRBV6-3	TRBJ1-2	13	ASSYSRGRTGGYT
NA	NA	TRBV25-1	TRBJ2-2	14	ASSPRQVANTGELF
TRBD2	once	TRBV11-3	TRBJ2-7	12	ARSTSGLSYEQY
TRBD1	NA	TRBV6-5	TRBJ1-6	13	ASNVDRSYNSPLH
TRBD1	NA	TRBV2	TRBJ1-6	11	AGRDSDNSPLH
NA	NA	TRBV18	TRBJ1-2	11	ASSPTTNYGYT
NA	once	TRBV7-2	TRBJ1-2	14	ASSWGSGTPNYGYT
NA	NA	TRBV6-6	TRBJ2-5	11	ASSYGGAETQY
TRBD1	NA	TRBV9	TRBJ2-7	13	ASSTQTGANYEQY
NA	NA	TRBV6-5	TRBJ1-2	13	ASSYSGGRNYGYT
NA	NA	TRBV19	TRBJ2-7	11	ASRSSGSYEQY
NA	NA	TRBV24-1	TRBJ1-2	10	ATSDPGYGYT
NA	NA	TRBV25-1	TRBJ1-1	12	ASSDRDIGEKAF
NA	NA	TRBV11-1	TRBJ2-7	13	ASSAKGVPTYEQY
NA	NA	TRBV19	TRBJ1-4	17	ASSIYPLTGAGKGEKLF
NA	NA	TRBV28	TRBJ2-7	13	ASPPARGITDEQY
NA	many	TRBV6-1	TRBJ2-7	12	ASSERGMSGEQY
NA	NA	TRBV12-3/TRBV12-4	TRBJ1-3	10	ASEPRGNTIY
TRBD1	few	TRBV6-2/TRBV6-3	TRBJ2-5	14	ASSPRTGGAPAAQY
NA	NA	TRBV6-5	TRBJ1-2	12	ASSYLDRNYGYT
NA	NA	TRBV14	TRBJ2-2	13	ASSSPGVRTGELF
TRBD1	NA	TRBV18	TRBJ1-2	11	ASSSQGAAGYT
TRBD1	NA	TRBV7-2	TRBJ1-4	12	ASSADRVNEKLF
NA	NA	TRBV5-1	TRBJ1-6	15	ASSLEGGHNLNSPLH
TRBD1	once	TRBV6-1	TRBJ1-4	14	ASNEIPGTGVVKLF
NA	NA	TRBV7-3	TRBJ1-2	12	ASSHGQQPYGYT
TRBD1	NA	TRBV23-1	TRBJ2-7	12	ASSPRDSPYEQY
NA	NA	TRBV5-1	TRBJ2-1	14	ASSLDGAGAYNEQF
TRBD1	once	TRBV18	TRBJ2-2	12	ASDDRGNTGELF
NA	few	TRBV2	TRBJ1-1	12	ASSVLRENTEAF
NA	NA	TRBV4-1	TRBJ1-1	11	ASSEGMNTEAF
NA	NA	TRBV18	TRBJ2-1	11	ASSPPSSNEQF
TRBD1	NA	TRBV7-9	TRBJ2-5	12	ASSAGTGGETQY
NA	NA	TRBV12-3/TRBV12-4	TRBJ1-1	11	ASSYSGGTEAF
TRBD1	few	TRBV19	TRBJ2-7	13	ASRRQGQGASEQY
NA	NA	TRBV5-1	TRBJ1-6	10	ASSGGGSPLH
TRBD1	NA	TRBV7-9	TRBJ1-5	12	ASSGGAGGQPQH
TRBD1	NA	TRBV24-1	TRBJ2-3	15	ATSDSSGTGRTDTQY
NA	NA	TRBV18	TRBJ1-4	11	ASSSDRNEKLF
TRBD2	NA	TRBV2	TRBJ2-3	12	ASQQRGATDTQY
NA	NA	TRBV7-9	TRBJ1-1	13	ASSLGPGSGTEAF
TRBD1	NA	TRBV4-1	TRBJ1-1	14	ASSQPRQGLNTEAF
TRBD1	NA	TRBV4-1	TRBJ1-2	15	ASSQVPDRTGFYGYT
TRBD1	NA	TRBV7-9	TRBJ2-4	13	ASSLDRVTKNIQY
TRBD1	NA	TRBV6-7	TRBJ2-7	13	ASSSAGTGVYEQY
TRBD2	NA	TRBV6-2/TRBV6-3	TRBJ2-3	13	ASSFGTRVGDTQY
TRBD1	NA	TRBV5-8	TRBJ2-5	14	ASSLGQGQGLETQY
TRBD1	NA	TRBV5-6	TRBJ1-2	13	ASSLWAGGNYGYT
NA	NA	TRBV7-3	TRBJ2-1	13	ASSLTGGPSSRQF
TRBD1	NA	TRBV6-6	TRBJ2-7	13	ASSYPRDRFYEQY
TRBD1	NA	TRBV2	TRBJ1-2	13	ASSMKDRGGYGYT
TRBD2	once	TRBV7-2	TRBJ2-2	15	ASSLVAGAIGSGELF
TRBD2	few	TRBV11-2	TRBJ2-1	11	ASSPRLAGERF
NA	NA	TRBV27	TRBJ2-1	12	ASSLAGAYNEQF
TRBD1	NA	TRBV27	TRBJ2-7	12	ASSLGTGAYEQY
NA	NA	TRBV9	TRBJ2-2	13	ASSVAPANVGELF
NA	NA	TRBV29-1	TRBJ1-1	9	SVVRNTEAF